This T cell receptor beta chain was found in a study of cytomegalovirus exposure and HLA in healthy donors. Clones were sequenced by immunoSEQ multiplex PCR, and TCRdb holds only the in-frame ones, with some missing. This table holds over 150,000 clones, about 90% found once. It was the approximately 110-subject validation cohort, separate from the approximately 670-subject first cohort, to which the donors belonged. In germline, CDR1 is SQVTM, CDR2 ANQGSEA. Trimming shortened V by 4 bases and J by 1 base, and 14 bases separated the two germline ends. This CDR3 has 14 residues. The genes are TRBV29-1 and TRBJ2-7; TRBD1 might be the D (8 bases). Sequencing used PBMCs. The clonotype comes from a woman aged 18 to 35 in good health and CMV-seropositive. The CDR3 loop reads CSVGGQGGSYEQYF. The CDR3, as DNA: TGCAGCGTTGGCGGACAGGGAGGGTCCTACGAGCAGTACTTC.